This TCR beta chain was observed in a study of spatial heterogeneity in lung cancer. TCRdb ran MiXCR on the 5' RACE reads and lists one entry per CDR3 protein. Of roughly 10,000 distinct CDR3 sequences detected, 8% appear once; the ten largest clones hold 19%. This clonotype rates as large. Its antigen is unidentified. This CDR3 is 16 amino acids long. CDR1 and CDR2 from the germline V gene are MNHEY and SMNVEV (reference sequence). J gave up 7 bases and V 5 bases, and 11 bases lay outside the gene matches. Overall study findings and caveats: Higher tumor mutation counts went along with higher counts of expanded intratumoral alpha and beta TCRs.

The time point was: sample taken at primary tumor resection. The input material, whole RNA from tumor, nontumor lung or frozen PBMC, was sequenced unsorted. Sequencing used lung tumor tissue, obtained at surgery. The chain combines TRBV27 with TRBJ2-1, with TRBD2 matching 10 bases. This clonotype was obtained from a male donor with early-stage non-small cell lung cancer. The DNA for the CDR3 is TGTGCCAGCAGTAAAGGACTAGCGGAAGAGGATAATGAGCAGTTCTTC. Its protein is CASSKGLAEEDNEQFF.